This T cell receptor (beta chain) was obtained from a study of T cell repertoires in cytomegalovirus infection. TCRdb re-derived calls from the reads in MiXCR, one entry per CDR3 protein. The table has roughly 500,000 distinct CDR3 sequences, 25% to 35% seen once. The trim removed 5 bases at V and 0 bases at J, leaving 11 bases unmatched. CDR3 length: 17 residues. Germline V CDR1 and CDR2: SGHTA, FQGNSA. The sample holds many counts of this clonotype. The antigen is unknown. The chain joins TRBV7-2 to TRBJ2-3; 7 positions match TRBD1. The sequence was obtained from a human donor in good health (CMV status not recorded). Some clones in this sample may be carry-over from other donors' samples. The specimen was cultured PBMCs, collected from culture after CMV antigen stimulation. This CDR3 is CASSTHRGTLSTDTQYF. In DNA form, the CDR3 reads TGTGCCAGCAGCACCCACAGGGGCACCCTTAGCACAGATACGCAGTATTTT.